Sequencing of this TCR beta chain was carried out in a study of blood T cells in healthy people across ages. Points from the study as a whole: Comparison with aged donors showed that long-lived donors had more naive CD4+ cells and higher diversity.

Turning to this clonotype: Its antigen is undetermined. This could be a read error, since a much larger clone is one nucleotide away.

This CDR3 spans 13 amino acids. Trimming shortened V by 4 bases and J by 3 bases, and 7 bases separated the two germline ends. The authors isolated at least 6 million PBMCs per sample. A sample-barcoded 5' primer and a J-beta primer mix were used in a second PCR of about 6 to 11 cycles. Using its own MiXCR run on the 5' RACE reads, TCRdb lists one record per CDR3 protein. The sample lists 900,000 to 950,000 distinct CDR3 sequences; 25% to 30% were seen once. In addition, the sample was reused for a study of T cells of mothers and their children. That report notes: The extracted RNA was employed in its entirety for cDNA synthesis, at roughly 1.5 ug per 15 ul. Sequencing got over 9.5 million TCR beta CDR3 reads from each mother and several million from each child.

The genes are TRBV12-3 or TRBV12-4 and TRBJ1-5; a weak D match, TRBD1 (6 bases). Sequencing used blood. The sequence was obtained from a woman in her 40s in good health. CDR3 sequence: CASSSGDNQPQHF. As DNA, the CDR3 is TGTGCCAGCAGTTCAGGGGACAATCAGCCCCAGCATTTT.